The 23 T cell receptor beta chains given below trace back to one sample, sequenced in a study of blood T cell repertoires in COVID-19. Here immunoSEQ multiplex PCR was the method, and the copy in TCRdb shows in-frame clones only, minus some. The data show some 62,000 clones, with more than 80% seen just once and 3.5% to 4% held by the top ten. The specimen sequenced was PBMCs or T cells enriched from blood (not recorded which). The receptors shown here come from a woman in her thirties or forties with acute COVID-19.

The genes are TRBV10-3 and TRBJ2-2; 10 bases are a match to TRBD1. The germline CDR1 and CDR2 sequences are ENHRY and SYGVKD. The junction had 5 bases not matched to a gene; V was cut back by 8 bases and J by 2 bases. There are 15 residues in the CDR3. CDR3 residues: CAIPGQGSNTGELFF. The CDR3 DNA reads as TGTGCCATCCCGGGACAGGGGTCAAACACCGGGGAGCTGTTTTTT.

This chain links TRBV27 with TRBJ1-2; 12 nucleotides agree with TRBD1. The CDR3 runs 13 residues. V gave up 8 bases and J gave up 4 bases; unmatched junction bases: 2. The V gene's germline CDR1 is MNHEY and CDR2 SMNVEV (reference sequence). CDR3 bases: TGTGCCAGCTGGGACAGGGGGCTCTATGGCTACACCTTC. Its protein product is CASWDRGLYGYTF.

In its sample, this clone was seen once. The rearrangement links TRBV29-1 to TRBJ1-1; D not certain. CDR1 SQVTM and CDR2 ANQGSEA come from the germline V gene. Trimming left V 4 bases short and J 3 bases short, with 9 bases between. The CDR3 loop spans 12 amino acids. CDR3 sequence reads: CSVGGGYTEAFF. DNA of the CDR3: TGCAGCGTTGGAGGAGGGTACACTGAAGCTTTCTTT.

The chain links TRBV4-2 to TRBJ2-5, with 9 bases fitting TRBD1. The germline gives CDR1 LGHNA, CDR2 YNFKEQ. After removal of 5 bases from V and 3 bases from J, the junction contained 10 bases not matched to a gene. The CDR3 extends over 16 amino acids. In nucleotides, the CDR3 is TGTGCCAGCAGCTGGGGGACAGGGATAGGAGAAGAGACCCAGTACTTC. It is translated as CASSWGTGIGEETQYF.

This chain joins TRBV19 and TRBJ2-2; D is possibly TRBD1 (5 bases). The CDR3 runs to 15 residues. Germline CDR1 LNHDA, CDR2 SQIVND (reference sequence). Between the trimmed V and J ends, which lost 2 bases and 5 bases, there was a span of 12 bases. For the CDR3, the DNA is TGTGCCAGTAGTATATTAGGGGTGATGACCGGGGAGCTGTTTTTT. It translates to CASSILGVMTGELFF.

This clone was picked up a small number of times. The rearrangement joins TRBV3-1 (or the pseudogene TRBV3-2) to TRBJ1-2, with 10 bases aligning to TRBD1. The J segment lost 6 bases and the V segment lost 3 bases, leaving 4 bases of the junction unmatched. The germline V gene encodes CDR1 LGHDT and CDR2 YNNKEL (reference sequence). CDR3 length: 14 amino acids. The CDR3 DNA follows: TGTGCCAGCAGCCAGGACAGGGGGGGAAATGGCTACACCTTC. This gives the protein CASSQDRGGNGYTF.

The CDR3: CASRSIDRISTDTQYF. The CDR3 DNA reads TGTGCCAGTAGATCCATCGACAGGATTAGCACAGATACGCAGTATTTT. This sequence joins TRBV19 and TRBJ2-3, with a possible D match to TRBD1 (6 bases). The germline V gene encodes CDR1 LNHDA and CDR2 SQIVND (reference sequence). The CDR3 is made up of 16 amino acids. V dropped 6 bases and J dropped 0 bases, with 16 bases sitting between them.

The chain combines TRBV5-1 with TRBJ1-1; D perhaps matches TRBD1 (6 bases). The CDR3 contains 15 residues. Trimming shortened V by 4 bases and J by 0 bases, and 13 bases separated the two germline ends. Germline-derived CDR1 and CDR2 are SGHRS and YFSETQ. DNA for the CDR3: TGCGCCAGCAGCCAAGGAACAGGGTTGAACACTGAAGCTTTCTTT. Encoded protein: CASSQGTGLNTEAFF.

The chain couples TRBV28 to TRBJ2-1; TRBD1 matches at 7 bases. Germline V CDR1 and CDR2: MDHEN, SYDVKM. The CDR3 extends over 15 amino acids. Germline trimming cut 5 bases from V and 8 bases from J; bases unmatched to any gene: 12. CDR3 coding DNA: TGTGCCAGCAGTGAGGGGGCCGCATGGCTCGATGAGCAGTTCTTC. This gives the protein CASSEGAAWLDEQFF.

The V and J genes are TRBV28 and TRBJ2-2; a possible D gene is TRBD1 (5 bases). The CDR3 length is 22 residues. The germline V gene encodes CDR1 MDHEN and CDR2 SYDVKM. Trimming took off 7 bases at V and 0 bases at J, with 33 bases between the two ends. CDR3 sequence reads: CASNQQVPSTPTSPTNTGELFF. The CDR3 DNA sequence: TGTGCCAGCAACCAACAGGTACCGTCCACGCCTACCAGCCCCACGAACACCGGGGAGCTGTTTTTT.

This clone was counted many times. This chain uses TRBV5-8 with TRBJ2-1; D is undetermined. CDR1 and CDR2 (germline): SGHTS, YDEGEE. CDR3 length equals 14 residues. V gave up 1 base and J gave up 14 bases, with 19 bases separating them. The CDR3 sequence is CASSLYNDGGMEFF. The CDR3 DNA sequence: TGTGCCAGCAGCTTGTACAATGATGGCGGCATGGAGTTCTTC.

The V gene is TRBV28, the J gene TRBJ1-2; the match to TRBD1 covers 7 bases. J gave up 4 bases and V 6 bases, and 8 bases lay outside the gene matches. This CDR3 is 14 amino acids long. Germline V gene sequence: CDR1 MDHEN, CDR2 SYDVKM. Here the CDR3 reads CASRPTGQIYGYTF. In DNA form, the CDR3 reads TGTGCCAGCAGGCCAACGGGACAGATCTATGGCTACACCTTC.

V is TRBV28 and J is TRBJ2-7; no definite D call. V was trimmed by 6 bases and J by 6 bases, leaving 15 bases between them. The CDR3 consists of 13 residues. Germline assignment: CDR1 MDHEN and CDR2 SYDVKM. The CDR3 DNA is TGTGCCAGCAGCCCGTACTCCCTCTCCGAGCAGTACTTC. As protein: CASSPYSLSEQYF.

This clone turned up a few times. V gene TRBV7-9 combines with J gene TRBJ2-1; D gene uncertain. The CDR3 runs to 17 residues. Looked up from germline, CDR1 is SEHNR and CDR2 is FQNEAQ (reference sequence). The ends were cut back, 6 bases at V and 3 bases at J, with 21 bases in the middle. DNA for the CDR3: TGTGCCAGCAGGGCGACGGTAGGCCATGGAGACTACAATGAGCAGTTCTTC. The encoded protein is CASRATVGHGDYNEQFF.

This clone is labeled medium-sized. The chain carries TRBV5-6 and TRBJ1-5, with a possible D match to TRBD1 (6 bases). Deletions cut 1 base from V and 2 bases from J, with 10 bases between. Germline-derived CDR1 and CDR2 are SGHDT and YYEEEE. The CDR3 spans 15 residues. The CDR3 loop reads CASSLTGSGNQPQHF. Written as DNA, the CDR3 is TGTGCCAGCAGCTTGACAGGGTCTGGCAATCAGCCCCAGCATTTT.

The rearrangement uses TRBV27 and TRBJ1-6; tentatively, D is TRBD1 (5 bases). Trimming took off 6 bases at V and 7 bases at J, with 13 bases between the two ends. Germline CDR1 and CDR2: MNHEY and SMNVEV (reference sequence). CDR3 length equals 14 residues. CDR3 region: CASRITGGNSPLHF. The CDR3, as DNA: TGTGCCAGCAGGATAACGGGGGGGAATTCACCCCTCCACTTT.

The chain couples TRBV10-3 to TRBJ2-3; tentatively, D is TRBD2 (5 bases). V dropped 3 bases and J dropped 2 bases, with 12 bases sitting between them. The CDR3 runs 15 residues. In germline, CDR1 is ENHRY, CDR2 SYGVKD. The CDR3 reads CAISEKDLPTDTQYF. CDR3 nucleotides: TGTGCCATCAGTGAAAAGGACTTACCCACAGATACGCAGTATTTT.

The chain carries TRBV5-1 and TRBJ2-5; 9 nucleotides line up with TRBD2. Germline V lookup: CDR1 SGHRS, CDR2 YFSETQ. CDR3 length equals 17 residues. Germline trimming cut 4 bases from V and 4 bases from J; bases unmatched to any gene: 14. CDR3: CASSPAGGLGAGETQYF. In nucleotides, the CDR3 is TGCGCCAGCAGCCCGGCGGGAGGGCTTGGCGCGGGAGAGACCCAGTACTTC.

The V gene is TRBV7-2, the J gene TRBJ1-6; 7 nucleotides line up with TRBD1. The V and J ends lost 2 bases and 9 bases, in that order; junction bases with no gene match: 7. Germline values: CDR1 SGHTA, CDR2 FQGNSA. This CDR3 is 15 amino acids long. The chain's CDR3 is CASSLQTGFGSPLHF. As DNA, the CDR3 is TGTGCCAGCAGCTTACAGACAGGGTTTGGTTCACCCCTCCACTTT. Full variable domain (rest looked up from reference TRBV7-2 and TRBJ1-6): GAGVSQSPSNKVTEKGKDVELRCDPISGHTALYWYRQSLGQGLEFLIYFQGNSAPDKSGLPSDRFSAERTGGSVSTLTIQRTQQEDSAVYLCASSLQTGFGSPLHFGNGTRLTVT.

The rearrangement links TRBV28 to TRBJ1-5, with 8 bases lining up with TRBD1. The CDR3 loop spans 15 amino acids. Per germline, CDR1 MDHEN and CDR2 SYDVKM. The V gene end was trimmed by 11 bases and the J gene end by 4 bases; junction bases not matched to a gene: 13. This chain's CDR3 is CAAGARDRPNQPQHF. Written as DNA, the CDR3 is TGTGCCGCAGGCGCCCGGGACAGGCCGAATCAGCCCCAGCATTTT.

The chain combines TRBV19 with TRBJ2-1; a weak D match, TRBD2 (5 bases). V was pared by 10 bases and J by 0 bases, with 13 bases between. This CDR3 comprises 14 residues. The germline gives CDR1 LNHDA, CDR2 SQIVND (reference sequence). CDR3 region: CATVSGSSYNEQFF. CDR3 nucleotide sequence: TGTGCCACCGTGTCGGGGAGCTCCTACAATGAGCAGTTCTTC.

This chain connects TRBV27 to TRBJ1-5; D is perhaps TRBD1 (6 bases). V lost 7 bases to trimming and J lost 1 base, with 11 bases between them. Looked up from germline, CDR1 is MNHEY and CDR2 is SMNVEV (reference sequence). The CDR3 has 14 residues. The CDR3 protein is CASKFTGSNQPQHF. The CDR3 DNA reads TGTGCCAGCAAATTTACAGGGAGCAATCAGCCCCAGCATTTT.

The chain recombines TRBV28 with TRBJ2-1; D possibly corresponds to TRBD2 (5 bases). V lost 7 bases and J lost 0, with 19 bases in between. The CDR3 length is 17 residues. The germline V gene encodes CDR1 MDHEN and CDR2 SYDVKM. The CDR3 reads CASNQPGGLSSYNEQFF. CDR3 nucleotide sequence: TGTGCCAGCAACCAACCCGGCGGGTTAAGCTCCTACAATGAGCAGTTCTTC.